This TCR beta chain was documented in a study of T cell repertoires in cytomegalovirus infection. The overall study: Public TCR beta signature analysis indicated the presence of both CMV infection and matching HLA type.

TCRdb fed the reads into MiXCR, producing one record per CDR3 protein. The data show about 500,000 distinct CDR3 sequences, roughly a third seen once. Germline V gives CDR1 SGHTA, CDR2 FQGNSA. The CDR3 has 13 residues. The V end was cut by 4 bases, the J end by 5 bases, with 11 bases between. This clonotype was observed many times. As yet, its antigen is unknown. The source material was cultured PBMCs, sampled from culture after CMV antigen stimulation. This TCR was recovered from a human donor in good health (CMV status not recorded). Some clones in this sample may be carry-over from other donors' samples. The chain carries TRBV7-2 and TRBJ1-1; D uncertain. The CDR3 DNA follows: TGTGCCAGCAGCTCAGATACGGGGACTGAAGCTTTCTTT. It encodes CASSSDTGTEAFF. Combining the CDR3 with reference TRBV7-2 and TRBJ1-1 gives the whole variable domain GAGVSQSPSNKVTEKGKDVELRCDPISGHTALYWYRQSLGQGLEFLIYFQGNSAPDKSGLPSDRFSAERTGGSVSTLTIQRTQQEDSAVYLCASSSDTGTEAFFGQGTRLTVV.